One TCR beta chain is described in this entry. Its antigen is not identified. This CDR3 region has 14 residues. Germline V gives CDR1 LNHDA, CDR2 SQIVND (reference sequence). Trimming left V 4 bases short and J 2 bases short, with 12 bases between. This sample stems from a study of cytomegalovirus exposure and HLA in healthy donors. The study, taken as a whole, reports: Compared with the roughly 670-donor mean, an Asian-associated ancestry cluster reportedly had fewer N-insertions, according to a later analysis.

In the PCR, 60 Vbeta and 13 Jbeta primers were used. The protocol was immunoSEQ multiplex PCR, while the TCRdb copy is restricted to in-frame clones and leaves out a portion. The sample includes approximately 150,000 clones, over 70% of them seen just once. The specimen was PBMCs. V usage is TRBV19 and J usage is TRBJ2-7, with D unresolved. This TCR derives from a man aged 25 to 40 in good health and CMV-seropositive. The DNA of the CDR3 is TGTGCCAGTAGTAGGTCGACACCCGCCTACGAGCAGTACTTC. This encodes CASSRSTPAYEQYF.